These T cell receptor beta chains were read from a single sample in a study of blood T cell repertoires in COVID-19. This table comes from immunoSEQ multiplex PCR, and its TCRdb copy is limited to in-frame clones, with some not included. The repertoire includes approximately 360,000 clones, roughly 90% of them detected once, and around 1.3% sits in the top ten. Sequenced input: peripheral blood. These receptors were obtained from a man aged 40-50 years with acute or convalescent COVID-19. CDR3s leave out the opening cysteine and the closing phenylalanine or tryptophan.

v_gene,len,CDR3aa
TRBV19,13,ASSIVYLDDNEQF
TRBV11-3,13,ASSFISGGTGELF
TRBV7-8,10,ASRDAGGEQY
TRBV5-4,12,ASSLGQGRLEQY
TRBV9,12,ASSGSKGGEKLF
TRBV5-6,11,ASSFFGDEKLF
TRBV9,16,ASSGRAGGTFMNTEAF
TRBV14,13,ASSLRGRDTGELF
TRBV9,15,ASSGLGGADSYNEQF
TRBV15,13,ATSRGTESSYEQY
TRBV7-3,14,ASSLSLRGGGDTQY
TRBV2,13,ASSGLADIAYEQY
TRBV15,13,ATSRDSGGANEQF
TRBV18,13,ASSPPSTGGTEAF
TRBV6-2/TRBV6-3,15,ASSRIIGDRDTDTQY
TRBV28,15,ASSPRSGLGPTYEQY
TRBV30,12,AWSVGGDNEKLF
TRBV27,12,ASSLLGENTEAF
TRBV6-1,15,ASSEAFWGGRGYEQY
TRBV6-5,13,ASSYLAEATDTQY
TRBV6-5,14,ASSYSRGSSNQPQH
TRBV10-3,13,AISEVASGKRTQY
TRBV30,11,AWSVQSDYGYT
TRBV28,12,ASSYYSGANVLT
TRBV4-2,14,ASSQDGPAGAGELF
TRBV27,11,ASKASVTDTQY
TRBV27,11,ASSPWGDYGYT
TRBV5-1,14,ASSLGGQNPPNEQF
TRBV9,12,ASSPRTGDYEQY
TRBV6-6,13,ASRPTSGRFDEQY
TRBV5-1,13,ASSLWTGASRELF
TRBV5-4,11,ASSLIQLETQY
TRBV2,13,ASRARDRRNEKLF
TRBV9,12,ASGTGGAGTEAF
TRBV7-6,14,ASSLDSGGFYNEQF
TRBV7-2,16,ASSSGGTSGGGYNEQF
TRBV10-3,10,AISTLNQPQH
TRBV7-9,13,ASSLAKDRTYEQY